The 21 T cell receptor beta chains below all came from one sample that was sequenced in a study of response to subunit inactivated influenza vaccine. TCRdb called the RT-PCR reads again in MiXCR, with one record for every CDR3 protein. The sample includes over 450,000 distinct CDR3 sequences, roughly 13% of them seen just once. Sequenced here: PBMCs from blood, sampled 35 to 45 days after vaccination. Source of these receptors: a man in his fifties or sixties who received an inactivated influenza vaccine.

The V gene is TRBV6-1, the J gene TRBJ2-7; D is unclear. V was clipped by 5 bases and J by 2 bases, with 10 bases between them. Looked up from germline, CDR1 is MNHNS and CDR2 is SASEGT. This CDR3 is 13 amino acids long. The CDR3 region has the DNA TGTGCCAGCAGTATGGAAACCACCTACGAGCAGTACTTC. This codes for CASSMETTYEQYF.

The rearrangement joins TRBV12-3 or TRBV12-4 to TRBJ2-7, with 8 bases that match TRBD1. CDR3 length: 15 residues. V dropped 8 bases and J dropped 1; count of bases not matched to a gene: 10. The CDR3 DNA reads as TGTGCCAGCGGAGAAACAGGGGGATCGTCCTACGAGCAGTACTTC. Translated, it gives CASGETGGSSYEQYF.

This clonotype appeared a few times. V usage is TRBV5-1 and J usage is TRBJ1-1; D may be TRBD1 (5 bases). V was clipped by 4 bases and J by 0 bases, with 13 bases between them. The CDR3 sequence is 15 residues long. Germline-derived CDR1 and CDR2 are SGHRS and YFSETQ. CDR3 DNA sequence: TGCGCCAGCAGCCGGGGCGGGGTGGTGAACACTGAAGCTTTCTTT. This encodes CASSRGGVVNTEAFF.

This clonotype was seen more than once but under ten times. This chain uses TRBV7-9 with TRBJ1-1; D is undetermined. This CDR3 comprises 14 residues. V lost 1 base and J 1 base, leaving 7 bases between the germline ends. Germline lookup yields CDR1 SEHNR and CDR2 FQNEAQ (reference sequence). CDR3 in amino acids: CASSLDATNTEAFF. As DNA, the CDR3 is TGTGCCAGCAGCTTAGATGCCACGAACACTGAAGCTTTCTTT.

This clonotype was counted a few times. This rearrangement joins TRBV7-8 to TRBJ2-2; D may be TRBD2 (5 bases). Germline loops: CDR1 SGHVS, CDR2 FQNEAQ. The germline V and J ends were trimmed by 5 bases and 13 bases, with 32 bases remaining between them. The CDR3 is 18 residues long. The CDR3: CASSHTRWRGSTSLGLFF. In DNA, the CDR3 is TGTGCCAGCAGCCATACCAGGTGGAGAGGGTCCACCAGCTTGGGGCTGTTTTTT.

The chain carries TRBV7-6 and TRBJ2-2, with no clear D. The CDR3 is made up of 14 amino acids. Germline lookup yields CDR1 SGHVS and CDR2 FNYEAQ. V gave up 5 bases and J gave up 3 bases, with 10 bases separating them. For the CDR3, the DNA is TGTGCCAGCAGCCCAGGCTTCGACACCGGGGAGCTGTTTTTT. It specifies CASSPGFDTGELFF.

In its sample, this clonotype was seen a few times. Given a much more abundant clone one base away, this may be a read error. This rearrangement joins TRBV27 to TRBJ2-1; 8 bases are shared with TRBD2. The J segment lost 2 bases and the V segment lost 6 bases, leaving 3 bases of the junction unmatched. Germline V gene sequence: CDR1 MNHEY, CDR2 SMNVEV (reference sequence). The CDR3 has 14 amino acids. The CDR3 region is CASSDSGTYNEQFF. The CDR3 nucleotides are TGTGCCAGCAGCGATAGCGGGACCTACAATGAGCAGTTCTTC.

The sample holds a few counts of this clonotype. The V and J genes are TRBV6-5 and TRBJ1-6; 8 bases are a match to TRBD1. The CDR3 covers 15 residues. J lost 7 bases, V lost 2 bases, and 4 bases had no gene match. Germline V gene data show CDR1 as MNHEY and CDR2 as SVGAGI. CDR3 amino acids: CASSYITGGNSPLHF. The CDR3 region has the DNA TGTGCCAGCAGTTACATTACAGGGGGAAATTCACCCCTCCACTTT.

In its sample, this clonotype was seen many times. This sequence joins TRBV28 and TRBJ2-3; 7 bases align to TRBD2. Trimming at V came to 2 bases and at J to 5 bases, leaving 4 bases not matched to a gene. This CDR3 region has 14 residues. Germline lookup yields CDR1 MDHEN and CDR2 SYDVKM. The CDR3 DNA sequence: TGTGCCAGCAGTTTAGCGGGAGCAGGAGATACGCAGTATTTT. As protein: CASSLAGAGDTQYF.

At least ten counts were recorded for this clonotype. V is TRBV4-2 and J is TRBJ2-7; TRBD2 might be the D (6 bases). The CDR3 sequence is 16 residues long. V lost 0 bases and J lost 0, with 12 bases in between. The germline CDR1 and CDR2 sequences are LGHNA and YNFKEQ. CDR3 region: CASSQETGEPSYEQYF. The DNA of the CDR3 is TGTGCCAGCAGCCAAGAGACGGGGGAACCCTCCTACGAGCAGTACTTC.

This clonotype was detected a few times. The chain joins TRBV20-1 to TRBJ2-7; 8 bases match TRBD2. The CDR3 is made up of 15 amino acids. CDR1 and CDR2 from the germline V gene are DFQATT and SNEGSKA (reference sequence). J lost 0 bases, V lost 1 base, and 5 bases had no gene match. The CDR3 DNA reads TGCAGTGCTAGAGTTATAGCGGGGATCTCCTACGAGCAGTACTTC. It is translated as CSARVIAGISYEQYF.

The V gene is TRBV4-3, the J gene TRBJ1-6; no clear D gene. Looked up from germline, CDR1 is LGHNA and CDR2 is YSLEER. The CDR3 spans 16 residues. Trimming pared 4 bases from V and 0 bases from J, leaving 10 bases between. CDR3 region: CASSPELSSYNSPLHF. The CDR3 nucleotides are TGCGCCAGCAGCCCCGAGTTGAGCTCCTATAATTCACCCCTCCACTTT.

This clonotype was recorded a few times. The V gene is TRBV11-1, the J gene TRBJ2-2, with 12 positions matching TRBD2. CDR1 SGHAT and CDR2 FQDESV come from the germline V gene (reference sequence). Trimming took 6 bases from V and 0 from J; bases not matched to a gene: 5. CDR3 length: 17 residues. The CDR3 nucleotides read TGTGCCAGCAGTCGTCTAGCGGGAGGGGCGAACACCGGGGAGCTGTTTTTT. This codes for CASSRLAGGANTGELFF.

This clonotype has at least ten counts. This chain uses TRBV20-1 with TRBJ2-3; possibly TRBD1 for D (5 bases). Trimming took off 2 bases at V and 8 bases at J, with 8 bases between the two ends. Germline CDR1 DFQATT, CDR2 SNEGSKA (reference sequence). The CDR3 sequence is 11 residues long. CDR3 sequence reads: CSARWGITQYF. CDR3 coding DNA: TGCAGTGCTAGATGGGGCATTACGCAGTATTTT.

This clonotype was counted between two and nine times. The chain uses TRBV12-3 or TRBV12-4 and TRBJ2-3, with a weak D call TRBD1 (6 bases). The CDR3 sequence is 15 residues long. The V gene lost 6 bases and the J gene lost 5 bases, with 18 bases spanning the gap. The DNA for the CDR3 is TGTGCCAGCAGCCGGGACACTTCAATGGGAGATACGCAGTATTTT. Protein: CASSRDTSMGDTQYF.

This clonotype came up a few times. The chain uses TRBV18 and TRBJ1-1; a possible D gene is TRBD1 (6 bases). Trimming took off 6 bases at V and 0 bases at J, with 17 bases between the two ends. The CDR3 covers 16 residues. Germline V gene sequence: CDR1 KGHSH, CDR2 LQKENI. The CDR3 region is CASSPNRDTLNTEAFF. CDR3 nucleotides: TGTGCCAGCTCGCCAAATCGGGACACTTTGAACACTGAAGCTTTCTTT.

The CDR3 reads CASSLLADSTDTQYF. In DNA form, the CDR3 reads TGCGCCAGCAGCTTACTAGCGGACAGCACAGATACGCAGTATTTT. V usage is TRBV5-1 and J usage is TRBJ2-3; 8 bases match TRBD2. V lost 2 bases, J lost 0 bases, and 2 bases stayed unmatched. The CDR3 totals 15 residues. CDR1 is SGHRS, CDR2 YFSETQ, per germline.

This clonotype was seen a few times. The V and J genes are TRBV5-1 and TRBJ2-7; D might be TRBD1 (5 bases). CDR3 length: 15 amino acids. Germline V gives CDR1 SGHRS, CDR2 YFSETQ. V was trimmed by 4 bases and J by 2 bases, leaving 16 bases between them. The CDR3 spells CASSPHPGQTYEQYF. For the CDR3, the DNA is TGCGCCAGCAGCCCACACCCAGGGCAGACCTACGAGCAGTACTTC.

This clonotype was observed a few times. The V and J genes are TRBV6-5 and TRBJ1-1, with a weak D call TRBD1 (5 bases). The V end lost 4 bases, the J end lost 0 bases, and 21 bases lay between the germline ends. The germline V gene encodes CDR1 MNHEY and CDR2 SVGAGI. The CDR3 covers 18 residues. CDR3: CASSWEGWGSSMNTEAFF. CDR3 nucleotides: TGTGCCAGCAGTTGGGAAGGTTGGGGCTCGAGTATGAACACTGAAGCTTTCTTT.

This clonotype was observed a handful of times. This chain links TRBV12-3 or TRBV12-4 with TRBJ2-7; D is unclear. The V end lost 4 bases, the J end lost 7 bases, and 17 bases lay between the germline ends. This CDR3 comprises 14 residues. The CDR3 bases are TGTGCCAGCAGTTCCGGTCAACTAAGCCGGGAGCAGTACTTC. Translated, it gives CASSSGQLSREQYF.

This clonotype was detected ten times or more. The germline gene is not matched at one end of the junction; a read error may be the cause. This sequence joins TRBV12-3 or TRBV12-4 and TRBJ1-1, with D unclear. CDR3 size: 13 residues. CDR3 loop: CASSSGPGTEAFF. In DNA, the CDR3 is TGCGCCAGCAGCTCCGGGCCGGGCACTGAAGCTTTCTTT.